These T cell receptor beta chains were read from a single sample in a study of CD8 T cells in Susac syndrome. TCRdb re-called the immunoSEQ multiplex PCR reads with MiXCR, one entry per CDR3 protein. The repertoire holds about 180,000 distinct CDR3 sequences, with about 95% as singletons. The specimen was CD8+ T cells from PBMCs. The receptors here all came from a human donor with multiple sclerosis. Each CDR3 is given with its conserved first and last residue. The order of the fields is D gene, clone size, V gene, J gene, CDR3 DNA, CDR3 protein. A D gene is named only where the DNA matches it firmly. Clone size is given for some rows only: seen once, a few or many times, or a class if the clone is expanded.

>.|.|TRBV12-3/TRBV12-4|TRBJ1-5
TGTGCCAGCAGTCCGGGGATCTCCGTTCAGCCCCAGCATTTT
CASSPGISVQPQHF
>.|.|TRBV20-1|TRBJ2-3
TGCAGTGCTAGGGACTACCGTACCACAGATACGCAGTATTTT
CSARDYRTTDTQYF
>.|.|TRBV20-1|TRBJ2-7
TGCAGTGATGGGACCTGGTACGAGCAGTACTTC
CSDGTWYEQYF
>TRBD1|.|TRBV24-1|TRBJ2-3
TGTGCCACCAGTGACTCGGGACAGGGAGGCGCAGATACGCAGTATTTT
CATSDSGQGGADTQYF
>.|.|TRBV27|TRBJ2-7
TGTGCCAGCAAGGAACAGGGAAATCTCTACGAGCAGTACTTC
CASKEQGNLYEQYF
>.|.|TRBV12-3/TRBV12-4|TRBJ1-2
TGTGCCAGCGGTCTGCCTCTTGGCTACACCTTC
CASGLPLGYTF
>.|.|TRBV7-3|TRBJ2-3
TGTGCCAGCAGCGCCAGCGGAGGCTGGGTGGATACGCAGTATTTT
CASSASGGWVDTQYF
>.|.|TRBV29-1|TRBJ2-7
TGCAGCGTTGAAGATGGGTCCGCCTACGAGCAGTACTTC
CSVEDGSAYEQYF
>.|.|TRBV25-1|TRBJ2-5
TGTGCCAGCAGTGATCAGGTCTCGGAGACCCAGTACTTC
CASSDQVSETQYF
>TRBD2|few|TRBV9|TRBJ2-1
TGTGCCAGCAGCTTTAGCGGGACGACAGATGAGCAGTTCTTC
CASSFSGTTDEQFF
>.|.|TRBV27|TRBJ2-1
TGTGCCAGCAGTTTGACAGTAGGGGAGCAGTTCTTC
CASSLTVGEQFF
>.|.|TRBV15|TRBJ2-3
TGTGCCACCAGGGCTATCGGGTCAGATACGCAGTATTTT
CATRAIGSDTQYF
>.|.|TRBV20-1|TRBJ2-7
TGCAGTGCTGAGTCATTAGACCAGGTCGAATACGAGCAGTACTTC
CSAESLDQVEYEQYF
>.|.|TRBV29-1|TRBJ2-1
TGCAGCGTTAGGTCAGGGGTCAATGAGCAGTTCTTC
CSVRSGVNEQFF
>.|.|TRBV10-3|TRBJ2-5
TGTGCCATCAGTGAGCCCCACATCGATCCAGAGACCCAGTACTTC
CAISEPHIDPETQYF
>.|once|TRBV9|TRBJ1-1
TGTGCCAGCAGCGTATGCAGGGACTCACCGAGGTTAAATACTGAAGCTTTCTTT
CASSVCRDSPRLNTEAFF
>.|.|TRBV29-1|TRBJ1-2
TGCAGCGTAATAACAGGGTTCGGTGGCTACACCTTC
CSVITGFGGYTF
>.|.|TRBV9|TRBJ2-1
TGTGCCAGCAGCCCACGCCGGGGGGCTAGCTGGGGTGAGCAGTTCTTC
CASSPRRGASWGEQFF
>TRBD2|.|TRBV2|TRBJ2-2
TGTGCCAGCAGTTATAGGACCCGGACTAGCGGATTCTCCACCGGGGAGCTGTTTTTT
CASSYRTRTSGFSTGELFF
>.|.|TRBV12-3/TRBV12-4|TRBJ1-4
TGTGCCAGCACCGATGCCGGGACGGGGAATGAAAAACTGTTTTTT
CASTDAGTGNEKLFF
>TRBD1|.|TRBV29-1|TRBJ2-1
TGCAGCGTCGGATTCCACAGGGGGCAATACAATGAGCAGTTCTTC
CSVGFHRGQYNEQFF
>.|.|TRBV7-9|TRBJ1-4
TGTGCCAGCAGTTTGACAGCAACTAATGAAAAACTGTTTTTT
CASSLTATNEKLFF
>TRBD2|.|TRBV2|TRBJ2-2
TGTGCCAGGGGCCGGGGGGACCGGGAGCTGTTTTTT
CARGRGDRELFF
>.|.|TRBV30|TRBJ2-2
TGTGCCTGGAGTGACCGGGACGGGGAGCTGTTTTTT
CAWSDRDGELFF
>.|once|TRBV11-2|TRBJ2-7
TGTGCCAGCAGCTCGATACAGGGCCGCTACGAGCAGTACTTC
CASSSIQGRYEQYF
>.|.|TRBV29-1|TRBJ1-2
TGCAGCGTTGGAGGTGGGGTTAACTATGGCTACACCTTC
CSVGGGVNYGYTF
>TRBD2|.|TRBV6-5|TRBJ2-1
TGTGCCAGCAGTTACGCGCGCGGGACTAGCGCCTACAATGAGCAGTTCTTC
CASSYARGTSAYNEQFF
>.|.|TRBV2|TRBJ2-3
TGTGCCAGCAGTGAACGGCCCCTATTCGGCGATACGCAGTATTTT
CASSERPLFGDTQYF
>.|.|TRBV3-1|TRBJ1-2
TGTGCCAGCAGCCAAGGGTCCAGGGGACTTAGCACCTTC
CASSQGSRGLSTF
>.|.|TRBV5-6|TRBJ2-2
TGTGCCAGCAGCGCCCAGGGACACGGGGAGCTGTTTTTT
CASSAQGHGELFF
>.|few|TRBV2|TRBJ2-7
TGTGCCAGCAGTGCCTACGAGCAGTACTTC
CASSAYEQYF
>TRBD1|.|TRBV27|TRBJ1-1
TGTGCCAGCAGTCTAAAGCGGACAGGGGGAAGGGTATTGACTGAAGCTTTCTTT
CASSLKRTGGRVLTEAFF
>.|.|TRBV3-1|TRBJ1-2
TGTGCCAGCAGCCAAGAATCCAACAGAGACTATGGCTACACCTTC
CASSQESNRDYGYTF
>.|.|TRBV19|TRBJ2-1
TGTGCCAGTAGTAGAGGACCGCCTCACTACAATGAGCAGTTCTTC
CASSRGPPHYNEQFF
>.|.|TRBV2|TRBJ2-2
TGTGCCAGTCCGAGCGGGTCCGGGGAGCTGTTTTTT
CASPSGSGELFF
>.|.|TRBV18|TRBJ2-5
TGTGCCAGCTCACCACCAGGGTCTCGGTGGTCAGAGACCCAGTACTTC
CASSPPGSRWSETQYF
>.|.|TRBV2|TRBJ2-1
TGTGCCAGCAGTGAGCGAGTAAACAATGAGCAGTTCTTC
CASSERVNNEQFF
>TRBD1|.|TRBV20-1|TRBJ2-3
TGCAGTGCTAGTGGGACAGGGGAGGCTAGCAGAAGCACAGATACGCAGTATTTT
CSASGTGEASRSTDTQYF
>TRBD1|.|TRBV15|TRBJ2-7
TGTGCCACCAGCAGAGTCGGGGCAGGGGGCTACGAGCAGTACTTC
CATSRVGAGGYEQYF
>.|.|TRBV9|TRBJ2-1
TGTGCCAGCAGCGTAGGCCCGAACAATGAGCAGTTCTTC
CASSVGPNNEQFF
>.|.|TRBV12-3/TRBV12-4|TRBJ2-6
TGTGCCAGCAGTTCCCGGGACGGGGCAGGGGCCAACGTCCTGACTTTC
CASSSRDGAGANVLTF